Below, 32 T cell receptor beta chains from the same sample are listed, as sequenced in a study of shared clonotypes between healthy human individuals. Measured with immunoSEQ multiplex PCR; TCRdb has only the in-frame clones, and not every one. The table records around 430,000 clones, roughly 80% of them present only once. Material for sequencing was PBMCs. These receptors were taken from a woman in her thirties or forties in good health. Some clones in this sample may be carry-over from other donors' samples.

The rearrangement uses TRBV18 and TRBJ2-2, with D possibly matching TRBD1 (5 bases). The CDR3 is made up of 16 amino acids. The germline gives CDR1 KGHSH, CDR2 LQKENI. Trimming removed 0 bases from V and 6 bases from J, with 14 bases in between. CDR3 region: CASSPPVARRAGELFF. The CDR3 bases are TGTGCCAGCTCACCACCGGTGGCCCGCAGGGCCGGGGAGCTGTTTTTT.

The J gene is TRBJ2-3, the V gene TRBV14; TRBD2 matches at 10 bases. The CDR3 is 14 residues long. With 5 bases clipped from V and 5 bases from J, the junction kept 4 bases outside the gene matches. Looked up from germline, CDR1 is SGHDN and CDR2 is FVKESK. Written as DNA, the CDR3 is TGTGCCAGCAGCAATCGACTAGCGGGAGATACGCAGTATTTT. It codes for CASSNRLAGDTQYF.

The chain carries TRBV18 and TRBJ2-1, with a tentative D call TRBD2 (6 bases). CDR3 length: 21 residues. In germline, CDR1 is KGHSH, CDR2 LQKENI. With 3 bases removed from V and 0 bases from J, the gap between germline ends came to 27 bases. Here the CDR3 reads CASSPNRPSPGGISSYNEQFF. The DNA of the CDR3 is TGTGCCAGCTCACCGAACCGCCCCAGCCCCGGCGGGATTAGCTCCTACAATGAGCAGTTCTTC.

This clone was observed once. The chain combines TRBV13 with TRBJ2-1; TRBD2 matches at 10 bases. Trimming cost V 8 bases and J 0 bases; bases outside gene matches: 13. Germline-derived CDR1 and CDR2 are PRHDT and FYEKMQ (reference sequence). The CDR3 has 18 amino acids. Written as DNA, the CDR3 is TGTGCCAGCTCCCGTCACCCACTAGCGGGGAGCTCCTACAATGAGCAGTTCTTC. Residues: CASSRHPLAGSSYNEQFF.

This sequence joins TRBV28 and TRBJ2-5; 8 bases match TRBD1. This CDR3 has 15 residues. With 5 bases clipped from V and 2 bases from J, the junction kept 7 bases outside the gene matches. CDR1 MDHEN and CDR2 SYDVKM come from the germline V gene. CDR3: CASSLGTGSQETQYF. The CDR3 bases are TGTGCCAGCAGTCTCGGGACAGGCTCACAAGAGACCCAGTACTTC.

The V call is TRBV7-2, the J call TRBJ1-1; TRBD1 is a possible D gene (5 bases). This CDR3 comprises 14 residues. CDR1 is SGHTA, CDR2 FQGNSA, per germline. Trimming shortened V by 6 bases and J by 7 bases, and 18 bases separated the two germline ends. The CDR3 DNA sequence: TGTGCCAGCAGACGGGCCGGGACGGTCGATGAAGCTTTCTTT. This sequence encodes CASRRAGTVDEAFF.

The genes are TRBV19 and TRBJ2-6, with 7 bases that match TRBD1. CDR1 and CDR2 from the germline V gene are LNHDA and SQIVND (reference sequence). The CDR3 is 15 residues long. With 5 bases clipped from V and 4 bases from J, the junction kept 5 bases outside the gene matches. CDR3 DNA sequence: TGTGCCAGTAGTGACAGGGTGACGGGGGCCAACGTCCTGACTTTC. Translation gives CASSDRVTGANVLTF.

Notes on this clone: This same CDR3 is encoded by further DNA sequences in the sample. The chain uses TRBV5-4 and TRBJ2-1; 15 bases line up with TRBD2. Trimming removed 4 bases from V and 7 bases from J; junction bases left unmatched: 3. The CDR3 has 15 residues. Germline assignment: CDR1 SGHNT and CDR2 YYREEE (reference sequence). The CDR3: CASSPGTSGRNEQFF. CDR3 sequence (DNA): TGTGCCAGCAGCCCGGGGACTAGCGGGAGGAATGAGCAGTTCTTC.

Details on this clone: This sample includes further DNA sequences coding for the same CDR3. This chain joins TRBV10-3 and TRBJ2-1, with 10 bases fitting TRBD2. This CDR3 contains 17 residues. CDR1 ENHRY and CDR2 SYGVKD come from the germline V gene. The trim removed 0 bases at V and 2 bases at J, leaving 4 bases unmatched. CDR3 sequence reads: CAISESTSGRAYNEQFF. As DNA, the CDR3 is TGTGCCATCAGTGAGTCGACCAGCGGGAGGGCCTACAATGAGCAGTTCTTC.

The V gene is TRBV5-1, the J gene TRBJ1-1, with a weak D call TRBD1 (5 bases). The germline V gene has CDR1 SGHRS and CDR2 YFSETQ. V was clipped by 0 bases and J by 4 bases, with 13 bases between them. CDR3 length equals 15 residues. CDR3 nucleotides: TGCGCCAGCAGCTTGGGAGGGACCGCGGGCACTGAAGCTTTCTTT. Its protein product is CASSLGGTAGTEAFF. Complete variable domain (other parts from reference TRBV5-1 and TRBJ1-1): KAGVTQTPRYLIKTRGQQVTLSCSPISGHRSVSWYQQTPGQGLQFLFEYFSETQRNKGNFPGRFSGRQFSNSRSEMNVSTLELGDSALYLCASSLGGTAGTEAFFGQGTRLTVV.

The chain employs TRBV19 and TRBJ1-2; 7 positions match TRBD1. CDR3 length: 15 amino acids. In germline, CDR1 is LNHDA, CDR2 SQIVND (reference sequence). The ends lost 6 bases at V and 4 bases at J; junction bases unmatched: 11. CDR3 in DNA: TGTGCCAGTAGCCTTCCCGGGAGGGGGCGCTATGGCTACACCTTC. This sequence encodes CASSLPGRGRYGYTF.

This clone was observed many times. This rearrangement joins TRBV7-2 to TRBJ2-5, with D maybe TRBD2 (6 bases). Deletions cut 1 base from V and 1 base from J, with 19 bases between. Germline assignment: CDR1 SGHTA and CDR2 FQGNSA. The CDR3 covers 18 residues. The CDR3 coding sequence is TGTGCCAGCAGCTTAGTACGCGGATTTCTGGGGGGCCAAGAGACCCAGTACTTC. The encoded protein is CASSLVRGFLGGQETQYF.

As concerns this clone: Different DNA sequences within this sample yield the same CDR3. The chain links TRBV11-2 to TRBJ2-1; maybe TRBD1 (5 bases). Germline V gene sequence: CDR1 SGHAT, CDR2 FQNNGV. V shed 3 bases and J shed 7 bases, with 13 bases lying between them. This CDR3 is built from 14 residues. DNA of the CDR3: TGTGCCAGCAGCTTGGGAACCTCAGGGAATGAGCAGTTCTTC. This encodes CASSLGTSGNEQFF.

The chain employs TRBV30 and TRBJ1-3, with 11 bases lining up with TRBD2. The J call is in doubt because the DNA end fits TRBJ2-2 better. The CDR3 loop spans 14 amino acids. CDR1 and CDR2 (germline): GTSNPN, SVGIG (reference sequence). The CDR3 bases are TGTGCCTCCCTCCGACTAGCGGGAACCGGGGAGCTGTTTTTT. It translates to CASLRLAGTGELFF.

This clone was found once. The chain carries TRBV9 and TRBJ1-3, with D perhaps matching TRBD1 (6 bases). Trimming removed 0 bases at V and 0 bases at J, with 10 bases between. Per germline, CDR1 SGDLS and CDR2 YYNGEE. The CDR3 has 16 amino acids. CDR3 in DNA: TGTGCCAGCAGCGTAGGGGACACTTACTCTGGAAACACCATATATTTT. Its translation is CASSVGDTYSGNTIYF. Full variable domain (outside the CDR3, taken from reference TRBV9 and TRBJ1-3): DSGVTQTPKHLITATGQRVTLRCSPRSGDLSVYWYQQSLDQGLQFLIQYYNGEERAKGNILERFSAQQFPDLHSELNLSSLELGDSALYFCASSVGDTYSGNTIYFGEGSWLTVV.

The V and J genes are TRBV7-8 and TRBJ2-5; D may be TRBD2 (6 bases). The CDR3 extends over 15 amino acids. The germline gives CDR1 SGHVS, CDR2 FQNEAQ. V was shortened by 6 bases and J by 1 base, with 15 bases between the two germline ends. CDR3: CASRRLVVFQETQYF. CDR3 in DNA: TGTGCCAGCAGAAGACTAGTAGTATTCCAAGAGACCCAGTACTTC.

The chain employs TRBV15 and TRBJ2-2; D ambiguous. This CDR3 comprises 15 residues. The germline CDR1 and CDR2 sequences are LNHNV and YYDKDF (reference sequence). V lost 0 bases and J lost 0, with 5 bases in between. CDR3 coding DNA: TGTGCCACCAGCAGAGAACCCGCGAACACCGGGGAGCTGTTTTTT. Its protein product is CATSREPANTGELFF.

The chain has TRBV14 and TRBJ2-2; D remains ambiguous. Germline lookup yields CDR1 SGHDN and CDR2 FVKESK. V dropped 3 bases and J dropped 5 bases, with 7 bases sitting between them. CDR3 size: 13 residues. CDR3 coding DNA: TGTGCCAGCAGCCAGTTCCTTACCGGGGAGCTGTTTTTT. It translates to CASSQFLTGELFF. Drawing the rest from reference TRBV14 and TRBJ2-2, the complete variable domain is EAGVTQFPSHSVIEKGQTVTLRCDPISGHDNLYWYRRVMGKEIKFLLHFVKESKQDESGMPNNRFLAERTGGTYSTLKVQPAELEDSGVYFCASSQFLTGELFFGEGSRLTVL.

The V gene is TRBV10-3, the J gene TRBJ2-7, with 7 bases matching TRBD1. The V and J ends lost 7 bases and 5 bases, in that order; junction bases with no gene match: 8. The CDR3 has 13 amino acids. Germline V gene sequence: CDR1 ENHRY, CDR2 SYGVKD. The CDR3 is CAINDRVENEQYF. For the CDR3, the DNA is TGTGCCATCAATGACAGGGTCGAGAACGAGCAGTACTTC.

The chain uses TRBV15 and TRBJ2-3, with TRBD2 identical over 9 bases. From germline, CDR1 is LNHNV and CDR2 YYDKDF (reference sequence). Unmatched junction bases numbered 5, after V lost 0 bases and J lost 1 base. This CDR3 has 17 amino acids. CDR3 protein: CATSRERAGGRTDTQYF. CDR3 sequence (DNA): TGTGCCACCAGCAGAGAGCGTGCGGGAGGGCGCACAGATACGCAGTATTTT.

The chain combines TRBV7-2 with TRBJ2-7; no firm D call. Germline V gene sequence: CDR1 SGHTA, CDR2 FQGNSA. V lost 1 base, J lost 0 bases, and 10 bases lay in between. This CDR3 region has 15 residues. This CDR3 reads CASSLDPGPSYEQYF. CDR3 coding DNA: TGTGCCAGCAGCTTAGACCCGGGCCCCTCCTACGAGCAGTACTTC.

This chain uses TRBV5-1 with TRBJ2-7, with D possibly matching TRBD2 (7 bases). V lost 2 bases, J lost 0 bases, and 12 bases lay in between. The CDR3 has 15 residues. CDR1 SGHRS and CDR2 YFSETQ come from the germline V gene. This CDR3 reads CASSLRGEGSYEQYF. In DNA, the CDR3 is TGCGCCAGCAGCTTAAGGGGGGAGGGCTCCTACGAGCAGTACTTC.

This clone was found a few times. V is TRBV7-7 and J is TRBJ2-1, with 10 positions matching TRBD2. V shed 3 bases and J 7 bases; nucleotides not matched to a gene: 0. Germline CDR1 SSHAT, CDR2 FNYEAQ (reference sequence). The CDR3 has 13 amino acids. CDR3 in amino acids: CASSLGLANEQFF. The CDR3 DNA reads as TGTGCCAGCAGCTTGGGACTAGCGAATGAGCAGTTCTTC.

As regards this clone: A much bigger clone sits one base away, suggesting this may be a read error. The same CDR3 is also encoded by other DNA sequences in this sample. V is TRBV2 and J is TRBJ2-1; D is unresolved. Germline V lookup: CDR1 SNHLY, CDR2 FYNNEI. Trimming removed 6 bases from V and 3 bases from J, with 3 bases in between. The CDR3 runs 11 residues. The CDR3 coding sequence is TGTGCCAGCAGCGACTACAATGAGCAGTTCTTC. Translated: CASSDYNEQFF.

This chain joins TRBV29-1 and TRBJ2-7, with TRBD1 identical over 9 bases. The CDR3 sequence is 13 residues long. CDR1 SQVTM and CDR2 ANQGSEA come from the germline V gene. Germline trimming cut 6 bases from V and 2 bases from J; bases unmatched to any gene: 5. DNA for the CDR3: TGCAGCGTCGGGGGACAGGGAACCTACGAGCAGTACTTC. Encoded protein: CSVGGQGTYEQYF.

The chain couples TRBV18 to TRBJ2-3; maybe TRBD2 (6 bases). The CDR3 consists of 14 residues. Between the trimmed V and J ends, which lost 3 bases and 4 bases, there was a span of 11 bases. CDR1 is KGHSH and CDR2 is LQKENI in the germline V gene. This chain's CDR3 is CASSPDAGPDTQYF. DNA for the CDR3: TGTGCCAGCTCACCGGACGCGGGGCCAGATACGCAGTATTTT.

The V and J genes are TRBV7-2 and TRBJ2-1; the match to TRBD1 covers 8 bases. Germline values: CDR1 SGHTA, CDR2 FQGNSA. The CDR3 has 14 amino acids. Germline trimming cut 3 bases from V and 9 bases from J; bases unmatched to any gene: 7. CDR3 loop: CASSFGTGPPEQFF. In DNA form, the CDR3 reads TGTGCCAGCAGCTTCGGGACAGGTCCCCCTGAGCAGTTCTTC.

The CDR3: CASSSYRVTNEKLFF. Written as DNA, the CDR3 is TGTGCCAGCAGTTCCTACAGGGTAACTAATGAAAAACTGTTTTTT. The gene calls are TRBV28 and TRBJ1-4; TRBD1 might be the D (6 bases). The CDR3 totals 15 residues. Germline loops: CDR1 MDHEN, CDR2 SYDVKM. Trimming stripped 4 bases from V and 1 base from J, with 10 bases between. Supplemented by reference TRBV28 and TRBJ1-4, the full variable domain reads DVKVTQSSRYLVKRTGEKVFLECVQDMDHENMFWYRQDPGLGLRLIYFSYDVKMKEKGDIPEGYSVSREKKERFSLILESASTNQTSMYLCASSSYRVTNEKLFFGSGTQLSVL.

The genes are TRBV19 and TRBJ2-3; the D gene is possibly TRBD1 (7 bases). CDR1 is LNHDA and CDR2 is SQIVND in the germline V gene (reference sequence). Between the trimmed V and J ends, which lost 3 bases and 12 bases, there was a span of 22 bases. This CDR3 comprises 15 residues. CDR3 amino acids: CASSITGGSTGAQYF. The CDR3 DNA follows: TGTGCCAGTAGTATTACCGGGGGATCCACAGGGGCTCAGTATTTT. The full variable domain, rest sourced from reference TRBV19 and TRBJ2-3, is DGGITQSPKYLFRKEGQNVTLSCEQNLNHDAMYWYRQDPGQGLRLIYYSQIVNDFQKGDIAEGYSVSREKKESFPLTVTSAQKNPTAFYLCASSITGGSTGAQYFGPGTRLTVL.

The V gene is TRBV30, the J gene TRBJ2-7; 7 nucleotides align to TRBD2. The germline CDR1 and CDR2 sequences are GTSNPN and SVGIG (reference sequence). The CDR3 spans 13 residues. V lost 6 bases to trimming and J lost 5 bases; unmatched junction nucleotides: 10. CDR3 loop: CACSGTGTNEQYF. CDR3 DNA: TGTGCCTGCTCCGGGACTGGGACTAACGAGCAGTACTTC.

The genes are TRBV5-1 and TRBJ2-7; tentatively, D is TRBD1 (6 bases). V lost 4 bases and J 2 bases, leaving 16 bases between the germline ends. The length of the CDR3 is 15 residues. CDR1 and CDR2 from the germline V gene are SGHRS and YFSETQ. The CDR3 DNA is TGCGCCAGCAGCAGAGAGCCGGGACAAACCTACGAGCAGTACTTC. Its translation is CASSREPGQTYEQYF.

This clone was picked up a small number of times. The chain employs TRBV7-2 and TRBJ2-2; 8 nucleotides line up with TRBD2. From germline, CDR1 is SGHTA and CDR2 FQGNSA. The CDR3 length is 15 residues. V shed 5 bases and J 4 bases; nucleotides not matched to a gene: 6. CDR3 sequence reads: CASSTRLAGTGELFF. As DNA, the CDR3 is TGTGCCAGCAGCACCAGGCTAGCGGGCACCGGGGAGCTGTTTTTT.